This TCR beta chain originates from a study of blood T cells in healthy people across ages. It was with a sample-barcoded 5' primer and a J-beta primer mix that a second PCR of about 6 to 12 cycles was run. MiXCR, run by TCRdb on the 5' RACE reads, gives a single entry per CDR3 protein. The table has 450,000 to 600,000 distinct CDR3 sequences, about a quarter seen once; the top ten hold approximately 4%. The CDR3 is 15 amino acids. Deletions cut 5 bases from V and 4 bases from J, with 18 bases between. From germline, CDR1 is SQVTM and CDR2 ANQGSEA. Separately, the same data were catalogued under a study of T cells of mothers and their children. As that report states: In both related and unrelated pairs, TCR recombination output is shaped similarly by thymic selection.

The source of this sequence is a boy aged 2-15 years in good health. V gene TRBV29-1 combines with J gene TRBJ2-1, with D possibly TRBD2 on 9 matching bases. The sequenced material came from blood. CDR3 bases: TGCAGCGTTACAGGGGGACTAGCTGCGTACAATGAGCAGTTCTTC. Protein sequence: CSVTGGLAAYNEQFF.